This note documents a single T cell receptor (beta chain) sequence. What it recognizes is unknown. This specimen belongs to a study of T cell repertoires in cytomegalovirus infection. Study in general: Both CMV infection and a matching HLA type were indicated by public TCR beta signatures.

Per the germline V gene, CDR1 is SGHDN and CDR2 is FVKESK. The CDR3 sequence is 15 residues long. The V end was cut by 1 base, the J end by 2 bases, with 6 bases between. Whole-study findings and limits: Within the response measured ex vivo, HLA-C-restricted CMV-specific TCR beta clonotypes were dominant. The cumulative frequency of public TCR beta families distinguished individuals who carried CMV together with the relevant HLA.

Via MiXCR, TCRdb re-called the reads, giving one row per CDR3 protein. The table has fewer than 700,000 distinct CDR3 sequences, 20% to 25% seen once. This receptor was taken from a human donor in good health (CMV status not recorded). Some clones in this sample may be carry-over from other donors' samples. Material: CD8+ T cells from PBMCs. The J gene is TRBJ2-6, the V gene TRBV14; D call uncertain. The CDR3 sequence: CASSQARAGANVLTF. Here the CDR3 DNA reads TGTGCCAGCAGCCAAGCAAGGGCTGGGGCCAACGTCCTGACTTTC. Drawing the rest from reference TRBV14 and TRBJ2-6, the complete variable domain is EAGVTQFPSHSVIEKGQTVTLRCDPISGHDNLYWYRRVMGKEIKFLLHFVKESKQDESGMPNNRFLAERTGGTYSTLKVQPAELEDSGVYFCASSQARAGANVLTFGAGSRLTVL.